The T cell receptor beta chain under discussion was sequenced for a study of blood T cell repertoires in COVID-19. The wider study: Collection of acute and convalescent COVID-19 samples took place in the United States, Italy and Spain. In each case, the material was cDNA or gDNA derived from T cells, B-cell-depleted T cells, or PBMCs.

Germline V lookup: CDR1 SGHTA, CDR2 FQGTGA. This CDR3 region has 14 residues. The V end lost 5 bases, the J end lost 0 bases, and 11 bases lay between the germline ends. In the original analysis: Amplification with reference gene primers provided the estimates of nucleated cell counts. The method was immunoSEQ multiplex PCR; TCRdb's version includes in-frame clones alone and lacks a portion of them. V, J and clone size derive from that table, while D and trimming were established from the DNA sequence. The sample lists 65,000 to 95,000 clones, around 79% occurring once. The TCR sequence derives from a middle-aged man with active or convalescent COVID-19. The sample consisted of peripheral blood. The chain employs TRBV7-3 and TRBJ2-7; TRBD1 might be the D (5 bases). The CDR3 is CASSPGDSSYEQYF. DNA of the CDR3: TGTGCCAGCAGCCCAGGTGACAGCTCCTACGAGCAGTACTTC.